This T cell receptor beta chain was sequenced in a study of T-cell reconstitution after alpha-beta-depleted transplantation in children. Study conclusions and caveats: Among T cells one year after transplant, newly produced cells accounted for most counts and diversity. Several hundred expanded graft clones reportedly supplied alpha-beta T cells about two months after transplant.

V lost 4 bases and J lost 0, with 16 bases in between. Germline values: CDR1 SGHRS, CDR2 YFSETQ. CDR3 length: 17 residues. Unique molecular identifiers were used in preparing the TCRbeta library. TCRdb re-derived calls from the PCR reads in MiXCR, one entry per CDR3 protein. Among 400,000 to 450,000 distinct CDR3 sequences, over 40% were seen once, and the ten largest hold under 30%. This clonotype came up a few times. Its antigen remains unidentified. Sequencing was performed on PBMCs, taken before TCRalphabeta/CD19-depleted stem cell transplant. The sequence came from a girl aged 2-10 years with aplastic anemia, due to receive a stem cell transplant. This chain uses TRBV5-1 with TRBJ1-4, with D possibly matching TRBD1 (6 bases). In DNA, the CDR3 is TGCGCCAGCAGCAGGATCCCGGGACACCCAACTAATGAAAAACTGTTTTTT. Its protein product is CASSRIPGHPTNEKLFF.